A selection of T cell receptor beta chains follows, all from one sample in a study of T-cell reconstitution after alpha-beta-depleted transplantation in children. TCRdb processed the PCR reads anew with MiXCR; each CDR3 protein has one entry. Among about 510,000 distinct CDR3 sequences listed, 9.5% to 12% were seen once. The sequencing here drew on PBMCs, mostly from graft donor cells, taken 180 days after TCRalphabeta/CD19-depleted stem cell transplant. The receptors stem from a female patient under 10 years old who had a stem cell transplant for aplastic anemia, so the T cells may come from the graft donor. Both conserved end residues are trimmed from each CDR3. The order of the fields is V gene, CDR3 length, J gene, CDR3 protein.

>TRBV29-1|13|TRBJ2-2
SVVEWGIKTGELF
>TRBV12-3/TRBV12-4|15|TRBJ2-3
ASSFPGGTTSTDTQY
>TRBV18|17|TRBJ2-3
ASSPSLATSGRMSDTQY
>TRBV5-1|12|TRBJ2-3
ASVAGGDTDTQY
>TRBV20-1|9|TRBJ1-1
SALLLTEAF
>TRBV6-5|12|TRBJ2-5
ASSYLQGAETQY
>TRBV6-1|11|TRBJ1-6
ASRDRGNSPLH
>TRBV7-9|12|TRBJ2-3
ASTTRGPADTQY
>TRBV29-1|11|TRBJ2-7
SVDGGAGDEQY
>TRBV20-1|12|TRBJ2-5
SYPPRGVQETQY
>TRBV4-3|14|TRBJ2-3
ASSRAGTSATDTQY
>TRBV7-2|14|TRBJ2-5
ASSTRTSGRGETQY
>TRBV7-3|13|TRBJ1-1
ASSLGGPVSTEAF
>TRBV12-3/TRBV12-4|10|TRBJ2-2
ASLLWAGELF
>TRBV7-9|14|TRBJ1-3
ASSLGGGNSGNTIY
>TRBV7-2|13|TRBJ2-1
ASSLVASGTNEQF
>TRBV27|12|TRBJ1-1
ASSLGSWNTEAF
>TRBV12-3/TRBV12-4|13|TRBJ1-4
ASSLGRALGEKLF
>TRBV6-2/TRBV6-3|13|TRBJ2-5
ASSNLRTIQETQY
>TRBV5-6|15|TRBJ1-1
ASSLSFVGGRDTEAF
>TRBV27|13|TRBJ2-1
ASSLIKGLGNEQF
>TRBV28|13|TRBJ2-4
ASSLSGTGGHIQY
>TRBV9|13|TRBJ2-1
ASSPQGQGYGEQF
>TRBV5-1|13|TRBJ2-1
ASSLRQGTFNEQF
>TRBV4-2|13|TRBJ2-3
ASSQGGTGGDTQY
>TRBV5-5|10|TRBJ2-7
ASSLVQYEQY
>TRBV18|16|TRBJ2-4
ASSPILDRTLAKNIQY
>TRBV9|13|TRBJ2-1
ASSVSGAPLNEQF
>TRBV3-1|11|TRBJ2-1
ASSQEWTIGQF
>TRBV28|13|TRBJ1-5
ASSPPGEGNQPQH
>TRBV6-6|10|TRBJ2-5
ASRYSGETQY
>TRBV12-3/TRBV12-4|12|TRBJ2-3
ASILARRDHTQY
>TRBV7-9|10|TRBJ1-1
ASSSEVGEAF
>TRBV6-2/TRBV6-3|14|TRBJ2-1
ASSLGTSGRSNEQF
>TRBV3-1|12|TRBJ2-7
ASSQGMSSYEQY
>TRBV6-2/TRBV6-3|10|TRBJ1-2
ASSYSRFGYT
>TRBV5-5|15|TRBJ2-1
ASSLATGGSSYNEQF
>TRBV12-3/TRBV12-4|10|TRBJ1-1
AIVQLNTEAF
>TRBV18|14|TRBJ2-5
ASSPPRLAGQETQY
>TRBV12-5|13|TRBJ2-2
ASGLEGFRVGELF
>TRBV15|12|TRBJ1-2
ATSRTGSNYGYT
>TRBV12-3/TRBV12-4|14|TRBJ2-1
ASSYRTGPPHNEQF
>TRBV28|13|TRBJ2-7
ASSYLLAGFYEQY
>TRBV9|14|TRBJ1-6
ASSDDRQPRNSPLH
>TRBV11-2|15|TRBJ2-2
ASSPRFLAPNTGELF